This is a list of T cell receptor beta chains from one sample in a study of blood T cell repertoires in COVID-19. This table comes from immunoSEQ multiplex PCR, and its TCRdb copy is limited to in-frame clones, with some not included. This sample carries about 190,000 clones, more than 75% of them seen once, and the ten largest clones take approximately 7.8%. The sample consisted of peripheral blood. Every receptor here comes from a woman aged 55-69 years with COVID-19, enrolled during active disease. The CDR3 runs from the conserved cysteine through the conserved F or W. The D gene is left open where the match is weak. Not all rows give a size; the values are once, few, many and, for expanded clones, a class.

-	TRBJ1-3	few	TRBV6-5	CASHTGFYSGNTIYF	TGTGCCAGCCATACAGGGTTTTACTCTGGAAACACCATATATTTT
TRBD2	TRBJ2-1	-	TRBV9	CASSVGGRASYNEQFF	TGTGCCAGCAGCGTAGGCGGGAGGGCCTCCTACAATGAGCAGTTCTTC
TRBD1	TRBJ2-3	once	TRBV10-3	CATADGRGSTDTQYF	TGTGCCACCGCGGATGGCAGGGGGTCAACAGATACGCAGTATTTT
-	TRBJ1-1	-	TRBV19	CASSGQLNTEAFF	TGTGCCAGTTCTGGACAGTTGAACACTGAAGCTTTCTTT
TRBD2	TRBJ2-7	-	TRBV14	CASSHASSGRPYEQYF	TGTGCCAGCAGCCATGCCTCTAGCGGGAGGCCCTACGAGCAGTACTTC
-	TRBJ2-5	once	TRBV14	CASSQWGPGVETQYF	TGTGCCAGCAGCCAATGGGGGCCAGGTGTAGAGACCCAGTACTTC
TRBD1	TRBJ1-5	-	TRBV7-9	CASSSTGSNQPQHF	TGTGCCAGCAGCTCGACAGGGAGCAATCAGCCCCAGCATTTT
TRBD1	TRBJ1-4	-	TRBV2	CASSLETGQGNEKLFF	TGTGCCAGCAGCCTAGAGACGGGACAGGGGAATGAAAAACTGTTTTTT
-	TRBJ2-7	-	TRBV18	CASSPRQTGYEQYF	TGTGCCAGCTCACCACGACAAACAGGGTACGAGCAGTACTTC
-	TRBJ2-1	-	TRBV28	CASSFRVGLYNEQFF	TGTGCCAGCAGTTTTCGGGTAGGACTCTACAATGAGCAGTTCTTC
-	TRBJ2-1	-	TRBV9	CASSVDGGRHNEQFF	TGTGCCAGCAGCGTAGACGGCGGGCGTCATAATGAGCAGTTCTTC
-	TRBJ2-1	-	TRBV7-2	CASSLHGSSYNEQFF	TGTGCCAGCAGCTTACACGGGAGCTCCTACAATGAGCAGTTCTTC
-	TRBJ1-3	-	TRBV5-1	CASSFTGQGNTIYF	TGCGCCAGCAGCTTTACCGGACAGGGAAACACCATATATTTT
-	TRBJ1-3	-	TRBV6-5	CASNLVGLGNTIYF	TGTGCCAGCAACCTAGTTGGGTTAGGAAACACCATATATTTT
-	TRBJ1-1	-	TRBV18	CASSRGDGEAFF	TGTGCCAGCTCACGGGGGGACGGTGAAGCTTTCTTT
-	TRBJ1-2	-	TRBV7-9	CASSSDSAYGYTF	TGTGCCAGCAGCTCGGACAGCGCTTATGGCTACACCTTC
TRBD1	TRBJ1-5	-	TRBV19	CASRKDRGNQPQHF	TGTGCCAGTAGAAAAGACAGGGGGAATCAGCCCCAGCATTTT
-	TRBJ1-2	-	TRBV29-1	CSVGQMSKGQYGYTF	TGCAGCGTTGGCCAAATGAGCAAGGGGCAGTATGGCTACACCTTC
TRBD1	TRBJ2-5	-	TRBV18	CASSPGTGLETQYF	TGTGCCAGCTCACCGGGGACAGGTTTGGAGACCCAGTACTTC
TRBD1	TRBJ1-2	-	TRBV2	CASTSDRGYSDTF	TGTGCCAGCACTTCCGACAGGGGGTATAGTGACACCTTC
-	TRBJ2-7	-	TRBV11-1	CASSPTQGDLYEQYF	TGTGCCAGCAGCCCGACACAGGGAGATCTGTACGAGCAGTACTTC
TRBD1	TRBJ1-3	-	TRBV3-1/TRBV3-2	CASSAGTGGIGSGNTIYF	TGTGCCAGCTCTGCCGGGACAGGGGGCATCGGTTCTGGAAACACCATATATTTT
TRBD1	TRBJ1-1	-	TRBV18	CASSPRDRGQNTEAFF	TGTGCCAGCTCACCACGGGACAGGGGGCAGAACACTGAAGCTTTCTTT
TRBD2	TRBJ2-7	once	TRBV14	CASSQDLASGQNQQYF	TGTGCCAGCAGCCAAGATCTGGCTAGCGGGCAAAACCAGCAGTACTTC
TRBD1	TRBJ1-5	-	TRBV28	CASSGTGGPSNQPQHF	TGTGCCAGCAGTGGGACAGGGGGGCCGAGCAATCAGCCCCAGCATTTT
TRBD2	TRBJ2-1	few	TRBV5-1	CASSLMGDYGEQFF	TGCGCCAGCAGCTTGATGGGGGACTATGGGGAGCAGTTCTTC
TRBD1	TRBJ2-2	-	TRBV5-6	CASRQLTGSNTGELFF	TGTGCCAGCAGGCAATTGACAGGGAGTAACACCGGGGAGCTGTTTTTT
-	TRBJ2-7	once	TRBV6-5	CASQGSYEQYF	TGTGCCAGCCAGGGATCGTACGAGCAGTACTTC
-	TRBJ1-5	-	TRBV6-2/TRBV6-3	CASSPHSSQPQHF	TGTGCCAGCAGTCCCCACAGCTCGCAGCCCCAGCATTTT
TRBD1	TRBJ1-5	-	TRBV25-1	CASSETGKPNQPQHF	TGTGCCAGCAGTGAGACAGGGAAACCCAATCAGCCCCAGCATTTT
TRBD1	TRBJ2-3	-	TRBV10-3	CAISESDRGYTSTDTQYF	TGTGCCATCAGTGAGTCTGACAGGGGCTACACTAGCACAGATACGCAGTATTTT
-	TRBJ1-5	-	TRBV27	CASSLSGGQPQHF	TGTGCCAGCAGTTTATCAGGAGGACAGCCCCAGCATTTT
TRBD1	TRBJ1-5	-	TRBV6-6	CASSYEGQTYQPQHF	TGTGCCAGCAGTTACGAGGGACAGACCTATCAGCCCCAGCATTTT
TRBD1	TRBJ2-2	-	TRBV2	CASRAGTANTGELFF	TGTGCCAGCAGGGCCGGGACAGCGAACACCGGGGAGCTGTTTTTT
-	TRBJ1-6	-	TRBV5-1	CASSLGGRSPSPLHF	TGCGCCAGCAGCTTGGGAGGGCGGTCGCCCTCACCCCTCCACTTT
TRBD1	TRBJ2-2	-	TRBV7-6	CASSLRGQVTTNTGELFF	TGTGCCAGCAGCTTGCGGGGACAGGTGACGACGAACACCGGGGAGCTGTTTTTT
-	TRBJ1-2	-	TRBV3-1/TRBV3-2	CASSHQDLGGRGYTF	TGTGCCAGCAGTCACCAAGATCTGGGCGGGAGAGGCTACACCTTC
-	TRBJ2-7	-	TRBV19	CASSIGQKRDEQYF	TGTGCCAGTAGTATCGGCCAAAAACGGGACGAGCAGTACTTC
-	TRBJ1-2	-	TRBV30	CAWSVLRQPLNYGYTF	TGTGCCTGGAGTGTACTGCGACAGCCCCTTAACTATGGCTACACCTTC
-	TRBJ1-2	-	TRBV5-5	CASSARGGPNGYTF	TGTGCCAGCAGCGCTCGGGGGGGCCCCAATGGCTACACCTTC
TRBD1	TRBJ1-5	-	TRBV2	CASNDRGGNQPQHF	TGTGCCAGCAACGACAGGGGAGGGAATCAGCCCCAGCATTTT
-	TRBJ2-5	-	TRBV18	CASSPRTPYQETQYF	TGTGCCAGCTCACCCAGGACACCCTACCAAGAGACCCAGTACTTC
-	TRBJ2-2	-	TRBV6-5	CASRGGTGELFF	TGTGCCAGCCGAGGGGGTACCGGGGAGCTGTTTTTT
TRBD1	TRBJ2-2	-	TRBV7-2	CASSFRQGDTGELFF	TGTGCCAGCAGCTTTCGCCAGGGGGACACCGGGGAGCTGTTTTTT
TRBD2	TRBJ2-2	-	TRBV11-2	CASSTGLVVSGELFF	TGTGCCAGCAGCACCGGACTAGTCGTTAGCGGGGAGCTGTTTTTT
-	TRBJ1-1	-	TRBV14	CASSQDQVSLNTEAFF	TGTGCCAGCAGCCAAGATCAGGTCAGCCTAAACACTGAAGCTTTCTTT
TRBD1	TRBJ2-1	once	TRBV9	CASSASDRGWNEQFF	TGTGCCAGCAGCGCCTCAGACAGGGGTTGGAATGAGCAGTTCTTC
-	TRBJ2-3	-	TRBV19	CASVGPGYTQYF	TGTGCCAGTGTTGGCCCCGGGTATACGCAGTATTTT